This is a list of T cell receptor beta chains from one sample in a study of blood T cell repertoires in COVID-19. Assay used: immunoSEQ multiplex PCR; TCRdb lists only in-frame clones, some missing. The sample carries tens of thousands of clones, 75% to 90% recorded once. The specimen sequenced was peripheral blood. These receptors came from a human donor with acute or convalescent COVID-19. The donor label of this sample is uncertain. The CDR3 runs from the conserved cysteine through the conserved F or W. The D gene is left open where the match is weak. Expanded clones get a size class; other rows say once, few or many, or leave the size out.

D gene	V gene	J gene	clone size	CDR3 DNA	CDR3 protein
.	TRBV27	TRBJ2-3	.	TGTGCCAGCAAAAGGGGGGGGGTTGTAGATACGCAGTATTTT	CASKRGGVVDTQYF
.	TRBV5-5	TRBJ2-5	.	TGTGCCAGCAGCTTAACAGGGGGGGGCCTCTGGGAGACCCAGTACTTC	CASSLTGGGLWETQYF
.	TRBV7-6	TRBJ1-6	.	TGTGCCAGCAGCCTATGGGCCGGGGGACATAATTCACCCCTCCACTTT	CASSLWAGGHNSPLHF
.	TRBV2	TRBJ2-3	.	TGTGCCTCAAACTTCAACACAGATACGCAGTATTTT	CASNFNTDTQYF
.	TRBV28	TRBJ1-4	.	TGTGCCAGCAGTTTCTGGAGGGGTGGTGAAAAACTGTTTTTT	CASSFWRGGEKLFF
.	TRBV7-3	TRBJ2-5	.	TGTGCCAGCAGCTTAGGAGATAGGGAGACCCAGTACTTC	CASSLGDRETQYF
TRBD1	TRBV29-1	TRBJ1-1	.	TGCAGCTTTAACAGGGGGATGAACACTGAAGCTTTCTTT	CSFNRGMNTEAFF
TRBD2	TRBV7-2	TRBJ2-1	.	TGTGCCAGCAGATCTGCCCAGGGACTAGGACCCAGTAATGAGCAGTTCTTC	CASRSAQGLGPSNEQFF
TRBD1	TRBV2	TRBJ2-4	.	TGTGCCACCGGGGGGACAGGGGGGCACATTCAGTACTTC	CATGGTGGHIQYF
TRBD1	TRBV30	TRBJ2-4	.	TGTGCCTGGCGGAACAGGGGGGCCAAAAACATTCAGTACTTC	CAWRNRGAKNIQYF
TRBD1	TRBV29-1	TRBJ1-1	.	TGCAGCGTAACCGGGACAGCAAACACTGAAGCTTTCTTT	CSVTGTANTEAFF
.	TRBV6-5	TRBJ2-4	.	TGTGCCAGCACCCCGAGGGGGGGCAGCATTCAGTACTTC	CASTPRGGSIQYF
TRBD1	TRBV19	TRBJ2-1	once	TGTGCCAGTAGCGCGACGGGACAGGGGGGCCTAGGGCAGTTCTTC	CASSATGQGGLGQFF
TRBD2	TRBV18	TRBJ2-4	once	TGTGCCAGCTCAGCCCAGACTAGCTCATTAAACAAAAACATTCAGTACTTC	CASSAQTSSLNKNIQYF
.	TRBV6-5	TRBJ1-2	.	TGTGCCAGCAGTTCAATCCTGGAGGGCTATGGCTACACCTTC	CASSSILEGYGYTF
TRBD1	TRBV15	TRBJ2-2	.	TGTGCCACCAGCAGAGATCATCGACAGGGCGACACCGGGGAGCTGTTTTTT	CATSRDHRQGDTGELFF
.	TRBV10-3	TRBJ2-1	.	TGTGCCATCAGTGAGCCTGCTGGTGCAGGGTTAACCTACAATGAGCAGTTCTTC	CAISEPAGAGLTYNEQFF
TRBD1	TRBV5-6	TRBJ1-2	.	TGTGCCAGCCAGAAGGACAGGGTGGACTATGGCTACACCTTC	CASQKDRVDYGYTF
TRBD2	TRBV5-1	TRBJ2-1	.	TGCGCCAGCAGCTTGGGCGGGACTAGCGGGTACAATGAGCAGTTCTTC	CASSLGGTSGYNEQFF
.	TRBV2	TRBJ2-1	.	TGTGCCAGCTTAGTAAGCGGGTCCTACAATGAGCAGTTCTTC	CASLVSGSYNEQFF
TRBD1	TRBV28	TRBJ1-4	.	TGTGCCAGCAGTAAACCGGGGACAGAGGAAAAACTGTTTTTT	CASSKPGTEEKLFF
TRBD2	TRBV19	TRBJ2-1	.	TGTGCCACCGGGGACATATATAGCGGGGGGGCCGCCAATGAGCAGTTCTTC	CATGDIYSGGAANEQFF
.	TRBV5-1	TRBJ2-7	.	TGCGCCAGCAGCGACCCCGGAGGGAGGCCAAAAGCCTACGAGCAGTACTTC	CASSDPGGRPKAYEQYF
TRBD1	TRBV18	TRBJ2-5	.	TGTGCCAGCTCACCAAGGACAGGGGAGGGGACCCAGTACTTC	CASSPRTGEGTQYF
.	TRBV6-6	TRBJ1-5	.	TGTGCCAGCAGTTACGGGGCGCGCAATCAGCCCCAGCATTTT	CASSYGARNQPQHF
TRBD1	TRBV4-1	TRBJ2-3	.	TGCGCCAGCAGCCAAAGGCCCGGACAGGGCACAAACGCAGATACGCAGTATTTT	CASSQRPGQGTNADTQYF
TRBD1	TRBV9	TRBJ2-3	.	TGTGCCAGCAGCTTACCGGGACAGGGGGTTGATACGCAGTATTTT	CASSLPGQGVDTQYF
TRBD2	TRBV6-2/TRBV6-3	TRBJ2-2	.	TGTGCCAGCAGTTTAGCGGGACCGAACACCGGGGAGCTGTTTTTT	CASSLAGPNTGELFF
TRBD2	TRBV10-3	TRBJ2-1	.	TGTGCCATCACCTCGACTAGCGGGGAGGCTTCAGGGAAGTTCTTC	CAITSTSGEASGKFF